There are a few counts of the clone carrying this TCR beta chain. No antigen is known for it. This CDR3 is 20 amino acids long. V was trimmed by 6 bases and J by 1 base, leaving 27 bases between them. Germline values: CDR1 SGHAT, CDR2 FQNNGV. TCRdb reprocessed the RT-PCR reads via MiXCR and lists one record per CDR3 protein. The table shows around 650,000 distinct CDR3 sequences, with around a sixth occurring only once. This entry is derived from a study of response to subunit inactivated influenza vaccine. The study, taken as a whole, reports: T cells newly recruited by each seasonal influenza vaccination are few, the authors suggested.

Sequenced here: PBMCs from blood, sampled 11 to 12 days after vaccination. This sequence joins TRBV11-2 and TRBJ2-2; D perhaps matches TRBD2 (7 bases). The clonotype comes from a man between 50 and 59 years old who received an inactivated influenza vaccine. The CDR3 bases are TGTGCCAGCAGGATCTTGGGCCTCGCGGGGGCCACCGTGAACACCGGGGAGCTGTTTTTT. Its protein is CASRILGLAGATVNTGELFF.